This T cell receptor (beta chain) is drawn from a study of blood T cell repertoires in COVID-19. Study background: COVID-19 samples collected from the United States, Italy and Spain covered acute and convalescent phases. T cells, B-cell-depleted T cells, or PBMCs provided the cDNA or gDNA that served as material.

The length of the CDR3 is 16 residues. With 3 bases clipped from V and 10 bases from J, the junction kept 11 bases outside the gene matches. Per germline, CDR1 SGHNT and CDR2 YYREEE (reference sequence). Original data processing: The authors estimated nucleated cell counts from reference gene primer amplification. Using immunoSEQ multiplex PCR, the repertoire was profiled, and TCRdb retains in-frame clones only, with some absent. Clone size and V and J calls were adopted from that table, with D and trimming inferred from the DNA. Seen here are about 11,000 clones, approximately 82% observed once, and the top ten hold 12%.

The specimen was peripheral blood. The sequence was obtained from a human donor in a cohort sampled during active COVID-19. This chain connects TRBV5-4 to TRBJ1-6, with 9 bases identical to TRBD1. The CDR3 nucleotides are TGTGCCAGCAGCTGGGCGGGACAGGGTTCGTCCTCACCCCTCCACTTT. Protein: CASSWAGQGSSSPLHF. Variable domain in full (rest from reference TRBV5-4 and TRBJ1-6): ETGVTQSPTHLIKTRGQQVTLRCSSQSGHNTVSWYQQALGQGPQFIFQYYREEENGRGNFPPRFSGLQFPNYSSELNVNALELDDSALYLCASSWAGQGSSSPLHFGNGTRLTVT.